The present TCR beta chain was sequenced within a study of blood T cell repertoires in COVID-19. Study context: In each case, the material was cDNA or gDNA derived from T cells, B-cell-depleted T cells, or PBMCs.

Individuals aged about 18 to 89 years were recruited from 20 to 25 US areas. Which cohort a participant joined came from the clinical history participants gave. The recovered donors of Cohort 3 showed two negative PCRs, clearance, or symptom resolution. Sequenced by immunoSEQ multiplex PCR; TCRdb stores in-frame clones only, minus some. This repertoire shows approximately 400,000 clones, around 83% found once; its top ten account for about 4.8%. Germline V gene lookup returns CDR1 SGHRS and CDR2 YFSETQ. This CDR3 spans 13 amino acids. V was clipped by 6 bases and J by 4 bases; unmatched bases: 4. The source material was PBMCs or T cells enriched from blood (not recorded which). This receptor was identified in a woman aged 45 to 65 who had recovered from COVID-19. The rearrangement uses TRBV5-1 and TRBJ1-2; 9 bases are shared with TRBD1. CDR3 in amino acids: CASTSDRGYGYTF. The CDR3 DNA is TGCGCCAGCACCTCGGACAGGGGCTATGGCTACACCTTC.